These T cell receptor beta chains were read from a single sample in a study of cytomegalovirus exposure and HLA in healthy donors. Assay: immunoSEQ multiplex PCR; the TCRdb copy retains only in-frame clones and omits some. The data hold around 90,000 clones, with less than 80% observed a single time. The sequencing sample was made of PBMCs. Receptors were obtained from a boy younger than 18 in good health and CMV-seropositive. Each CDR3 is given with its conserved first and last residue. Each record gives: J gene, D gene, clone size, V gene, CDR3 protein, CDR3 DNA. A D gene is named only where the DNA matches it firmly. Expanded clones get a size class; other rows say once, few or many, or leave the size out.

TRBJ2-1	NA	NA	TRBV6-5	CASSQVNEQFF	TGTGCCAGCAGCCAGGTCAATGAGCAGTTCTTC
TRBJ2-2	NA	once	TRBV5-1	CASSLEGGVPGELFF	TGCGCCAGCAGCTTGGAAGGAGGGGTCCCCGGGGAGCTGTTTTTT
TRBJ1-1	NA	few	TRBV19	CASSLTGLPNTEAFF	TGTGCCAGTAGTCTCACGGGACTGCCGAACACTGAAGCTTTCTTT
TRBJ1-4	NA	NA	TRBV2	CASRGPRTEEKLFF	TGTGCCAGCAGGGGCCCGAGGACAGAGGAAAAACTGTTTTTT
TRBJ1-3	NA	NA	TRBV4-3	CASSQDRGSGNTIYF	TGCGCCAGCAGCCAAGACAGGGGCTCTGGAAACACCATATATTTT
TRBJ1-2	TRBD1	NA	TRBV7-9	CASSVTQGTGYTF	TGTGCCAGCAGCGTCACACAGGGGACTGGCTACACCTTC
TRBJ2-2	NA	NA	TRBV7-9	CASSLGVANTGELFF	TGTGCCAGCAGCTTAGGCGTTGCGAACACCGGGGAGCTGTTTTTT
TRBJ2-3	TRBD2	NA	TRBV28	CASSLTSGPSTDTQYF	TGTGCCAGCAGTCTGACTAGCGGACCAAGCACAGATACGCAGTATTTT
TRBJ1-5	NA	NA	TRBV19	CASTRSGLMSRNQPQHF	TGTGCCAGTACCAGGTCGGGACTAATGTCCCGCAATCAGCCCCAGCATTTT
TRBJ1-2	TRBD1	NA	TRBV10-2	CASSESGTGRGYTF	TGCGCCAGCAGTGAGTCTGGGACAGGTAGAGGCTACACCTTC
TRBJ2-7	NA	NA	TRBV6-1	CASSTGPSEYF	TGTGCCAGCAGTACAGGACCCTCCGAGTACTTC
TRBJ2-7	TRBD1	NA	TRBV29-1	CSTRTGGAGEQYF	TGCAGCACTAGGACAGGGGGAGCCGGCGAGCAGTACTTC
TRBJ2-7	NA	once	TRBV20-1	CSTASTYEQYF	TGCAGTACTGCTTCCACCTACGAGCAGTACTTC
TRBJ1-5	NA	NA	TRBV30	CAWTHKGGNQPQHF	TGTGCCTGGACTCACAAAGGGGGCAATCAGCCCCAGCATTTT
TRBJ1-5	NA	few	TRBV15	CATQRGSNQPQHF	TGTGCCACCCAGCGGGGTAGCAATCAGCCCCAGCATTTT
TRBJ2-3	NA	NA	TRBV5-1	CASSLNRYTDTQYF	TGCGCCAGCAGCTTGAACAGATACACAGATACGCAGTATTTT
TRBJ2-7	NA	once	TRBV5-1	CASSLGLAESSYEQYF	TGCGCCAGCAGCTTGGGGCTTGCGGAAAGCTCCTACGAGCAGTACTTC
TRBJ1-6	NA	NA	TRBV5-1	CASRPVGVGYNSPLHF	TGCGCCAGCAGGCCGGTAGGGGTAGGCTATAATTCACCCCTCCACTTT
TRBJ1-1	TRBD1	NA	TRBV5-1	CASSLGTGGIDTEAFF	TGCGCCAGCAGCTTAGGGACAGGGGGTATCGACACTGAAGCTTTCTTT
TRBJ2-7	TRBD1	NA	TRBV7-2	CASSARTGGTYEQYF	TGTGCCAGCAGCGCCCGGACAGGGGGCACGTACGAGCAGTACTTC
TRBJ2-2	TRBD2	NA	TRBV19	CASRTFAGGPNTGELFF	TGTGCCAGTAGAACTTTTGCGGGAGGACCGAACACCGGGGAGCTGTTTTTT
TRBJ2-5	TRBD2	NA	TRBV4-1	CASSQGRGAQETQYF	TGCGCCAGCAGCCAAGGGCGGGGGGCTCAAGAGACCCAGTACTTC
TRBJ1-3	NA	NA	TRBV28	CASSSQRTVSGNTIYF	TGTGCCAGCAGTTCCCAAAGGACAGTCTCTGGAAACACCATATATTTT
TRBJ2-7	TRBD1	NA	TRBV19	CASRSGTGSYEQYF	TGTGCCAGTAGGTCGGGGACAGGGTCCTACGAGCAGTACTTC
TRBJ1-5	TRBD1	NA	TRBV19	CASSWTGEGDQPQHF	TGTGCCAGTAGTTGGACAGGGGAAGGGGATCAGCCCCAGCATTTT
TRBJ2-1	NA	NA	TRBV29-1	CTASSDSSYNEQFF	TGCACTGCGTCTAGCGATAGCTCCTACAATGAGCAGTTCTTC
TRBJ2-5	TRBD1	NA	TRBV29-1	CSVDRTGGETQYF	TGCAGCGTTGATAGGACAGGGGGAGAGACCCAGTACTTC
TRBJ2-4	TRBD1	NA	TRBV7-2	CASSLGTGGFNIQYF	TGTGCCAGCAGCCTGGGGACAGGGGGATTCAACATTCAGTACTTC
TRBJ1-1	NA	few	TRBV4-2	CASSPWRDGSTEAFF	TGTGCCAGCAGCCCCTGGAGGGATGGGAGCACTGAAGCTTTCTTT
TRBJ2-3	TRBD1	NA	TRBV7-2	CASSSGQGRSDTQYF	TGTGCCAGCAGTTCCGGACAGGGAAGATCAGATACGCAGTATTTT
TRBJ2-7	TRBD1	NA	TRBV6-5	CASSKTGFLAEQYF	TGTGCCAGCAGCAAGACAGGGTTTTTAGCCGAGCAGTACTTC
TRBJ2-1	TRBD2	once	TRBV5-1	CASTHHGTSGRPSYNEQFF	TGCGCCAGCACCCACCACGGGACTAGCGGGAGACCGTCCTACAATGAGCAGTTCTTC
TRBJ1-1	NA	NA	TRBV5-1	CASSFQGNTEAFF	TGCGCCAGCAGCTTCCAGGGTAACACTGAAGCTTTCTTT
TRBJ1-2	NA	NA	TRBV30	CAWRGGGLGGYTF	TGTGCCTGGAGAGGAGGAGGGCTTGGTGGCTACACCTTC
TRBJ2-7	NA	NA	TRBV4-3	CASSQEQGRAYEQYF	TGCGCCAGCAGCCAAGAACAGGGAAGAGCCTACGAGCAGTACTTC
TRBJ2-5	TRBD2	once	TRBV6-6	CASSYSGLGLETQYF	TGTGCCAGCAGTTACTCGGGACTAGGTCTAGAGACCCAGTACTTC
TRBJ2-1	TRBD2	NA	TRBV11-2	CASSLMGLAASSYNEQFF	TGTGCCAGCAGCTTAATGGGACTAGCGGCGAGCTCCTACAATGAGCAGTTCTTC